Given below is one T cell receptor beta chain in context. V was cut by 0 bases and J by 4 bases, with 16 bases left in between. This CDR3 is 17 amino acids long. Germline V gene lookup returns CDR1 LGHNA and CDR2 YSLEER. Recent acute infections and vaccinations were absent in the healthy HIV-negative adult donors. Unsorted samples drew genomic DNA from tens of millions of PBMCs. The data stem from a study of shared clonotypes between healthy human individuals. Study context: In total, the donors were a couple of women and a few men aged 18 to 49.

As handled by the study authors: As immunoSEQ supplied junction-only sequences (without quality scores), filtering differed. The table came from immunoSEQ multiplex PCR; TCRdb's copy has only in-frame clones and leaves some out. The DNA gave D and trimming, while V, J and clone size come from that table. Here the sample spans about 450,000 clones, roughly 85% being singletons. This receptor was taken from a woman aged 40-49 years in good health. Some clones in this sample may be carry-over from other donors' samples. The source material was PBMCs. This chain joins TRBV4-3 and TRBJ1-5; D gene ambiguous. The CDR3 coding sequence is TGCGCCAGCAGCCAAGATATAGGAGTTCCGGGAAATCAGCCCCAGCATTTT. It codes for CASSQDIGVPGNQPQHF.